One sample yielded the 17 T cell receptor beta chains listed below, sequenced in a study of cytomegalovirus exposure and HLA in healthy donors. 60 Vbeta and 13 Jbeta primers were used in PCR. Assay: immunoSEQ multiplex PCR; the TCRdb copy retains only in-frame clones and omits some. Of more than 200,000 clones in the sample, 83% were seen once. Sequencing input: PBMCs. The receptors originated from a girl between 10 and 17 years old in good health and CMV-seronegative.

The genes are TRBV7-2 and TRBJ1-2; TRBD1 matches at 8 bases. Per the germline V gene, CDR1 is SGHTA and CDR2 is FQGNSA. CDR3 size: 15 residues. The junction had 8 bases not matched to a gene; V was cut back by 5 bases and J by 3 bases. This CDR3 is CASSHRGSGDYGYTF. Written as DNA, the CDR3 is TGTGCCAGCAGCCACAGGGGGAGTGGGGACTATGGCTACACCTTC.

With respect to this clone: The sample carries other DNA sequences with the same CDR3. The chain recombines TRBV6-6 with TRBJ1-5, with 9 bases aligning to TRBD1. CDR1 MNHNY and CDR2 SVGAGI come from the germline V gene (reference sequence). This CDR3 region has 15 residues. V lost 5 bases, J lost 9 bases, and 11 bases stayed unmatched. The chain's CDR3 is CASSVGGQGIMPQHF. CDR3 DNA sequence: TGTGCCAGCAGTGTCGGAGGACAGGGGATCATGCCCCAGCATTTT.

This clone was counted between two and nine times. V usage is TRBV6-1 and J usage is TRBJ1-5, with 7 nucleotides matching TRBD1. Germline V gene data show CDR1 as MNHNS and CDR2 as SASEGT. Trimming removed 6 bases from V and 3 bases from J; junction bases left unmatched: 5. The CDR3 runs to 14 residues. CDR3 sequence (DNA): TGTGCCAGCAGGGACAGGATTATCAATCAGCCCCAGCATTTT. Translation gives CASRDRIINQPQHF.

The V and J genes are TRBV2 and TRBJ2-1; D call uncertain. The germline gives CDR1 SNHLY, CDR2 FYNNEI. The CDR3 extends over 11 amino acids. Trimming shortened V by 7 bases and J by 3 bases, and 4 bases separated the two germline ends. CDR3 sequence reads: CASTGYNEQFF. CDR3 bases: TGTGCCAGCACCGGCTACAATGAGCAGTTCTTC.

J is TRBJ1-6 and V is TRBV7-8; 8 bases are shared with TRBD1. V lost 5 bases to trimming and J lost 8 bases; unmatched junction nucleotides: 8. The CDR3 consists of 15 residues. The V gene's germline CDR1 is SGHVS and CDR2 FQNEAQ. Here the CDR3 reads CASSPDRGMDSPLHF. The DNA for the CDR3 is TGTGCCAGCAGCCCTGACAGGGGTATGGATTCACCCCTCCACTTT.

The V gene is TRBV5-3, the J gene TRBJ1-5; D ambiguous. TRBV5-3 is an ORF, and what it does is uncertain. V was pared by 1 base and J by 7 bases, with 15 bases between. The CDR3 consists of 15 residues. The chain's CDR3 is CARSLTHYGRQPQHF. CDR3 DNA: TGTGCCAGAAGCTTGACACACTACGGAAGACAGCCCCAGCATTTT.

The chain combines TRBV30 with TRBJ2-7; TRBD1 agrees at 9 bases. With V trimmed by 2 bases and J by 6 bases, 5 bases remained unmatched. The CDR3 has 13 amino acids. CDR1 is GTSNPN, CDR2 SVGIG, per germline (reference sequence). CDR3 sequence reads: CAWSIQGASEQYF. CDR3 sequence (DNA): TGTGCCTGGAGTATACAGGGGGCCTCCGAGCAGTACTTC.

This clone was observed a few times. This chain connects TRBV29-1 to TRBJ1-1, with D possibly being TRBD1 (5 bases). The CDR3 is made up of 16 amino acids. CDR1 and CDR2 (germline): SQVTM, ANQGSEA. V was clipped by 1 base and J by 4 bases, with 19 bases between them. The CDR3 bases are TGCAGCGTTGAAGGAGGTGCAGGGTGGCCGGCCACTGAAGCTTTCTTT. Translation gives CSVEGGAGWPATEAFF.

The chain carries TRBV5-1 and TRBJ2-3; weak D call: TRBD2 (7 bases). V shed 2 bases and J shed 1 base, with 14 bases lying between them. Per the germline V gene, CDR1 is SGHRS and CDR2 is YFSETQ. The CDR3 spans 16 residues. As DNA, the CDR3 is TGCGCCAGCAGCTTTGGCCGGGGGGCGGGCACAGATACGCAGTATTTT. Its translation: CASSFGRGAGTDTQYF.

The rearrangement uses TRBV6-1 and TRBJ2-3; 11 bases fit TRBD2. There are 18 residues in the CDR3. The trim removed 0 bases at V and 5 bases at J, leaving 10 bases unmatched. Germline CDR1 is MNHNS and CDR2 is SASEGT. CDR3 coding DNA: TGTGCCAGCAGTGAAGCGGGATCTAGCGGGAGGCCGGAAGATACGCAGTATTTT. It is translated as CASSEAGSSGRPEDTQYF.

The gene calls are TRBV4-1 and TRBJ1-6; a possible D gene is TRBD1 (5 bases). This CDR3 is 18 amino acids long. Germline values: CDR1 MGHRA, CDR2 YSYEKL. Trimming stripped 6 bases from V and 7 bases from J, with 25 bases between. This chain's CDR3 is CASRDFVGVGAGNSPLHF. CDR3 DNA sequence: TGCGCCAGCAGGGATTTCGTTGGAGTCGGGGCGGGGAATTCACCCCTCCACTTT.

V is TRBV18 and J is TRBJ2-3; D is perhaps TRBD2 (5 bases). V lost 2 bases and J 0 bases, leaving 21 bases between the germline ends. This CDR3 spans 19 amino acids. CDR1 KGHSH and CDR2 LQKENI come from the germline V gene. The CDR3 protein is CASSPLDMTTMWSTDTQYF. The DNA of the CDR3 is TGTGCCAGCTCACCATTGGATATGACTACTATGTGGAGCACAGATACGCAGTATTTT.

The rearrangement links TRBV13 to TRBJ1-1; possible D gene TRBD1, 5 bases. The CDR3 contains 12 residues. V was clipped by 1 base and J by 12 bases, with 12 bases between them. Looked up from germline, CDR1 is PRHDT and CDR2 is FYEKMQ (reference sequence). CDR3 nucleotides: TGTGCCAGCAGCTTAGAGCAGGGCGCAACTTTCTTT. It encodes CASSLEQGATFF.

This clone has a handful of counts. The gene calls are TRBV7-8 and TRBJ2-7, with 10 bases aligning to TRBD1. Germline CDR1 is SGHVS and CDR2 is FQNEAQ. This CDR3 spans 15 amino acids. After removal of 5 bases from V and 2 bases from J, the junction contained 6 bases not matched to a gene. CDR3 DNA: TGTGCCAGCAGCCCCAGGACAGGGGGGACCTACGAGCAGTACTTC. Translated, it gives CASSPRTGGTYEQYF.

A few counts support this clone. CDR3 bases: TGTGCCAGCAGCAGGAGACAGACCTTCGACGAGCAGTACTTC. Translated, it gives CASSRRQTFDEQYF. The chain joins TRBV7-8 to TRBJ2-7, with D maybe TRBD1 (5 bases). V was cut by 5 bases and J by 5 bases, with 16 bases left in between. The germline gives CDR1 SGHVS, CDR2 FQNEAQ. The CDR3 has 14 residues.

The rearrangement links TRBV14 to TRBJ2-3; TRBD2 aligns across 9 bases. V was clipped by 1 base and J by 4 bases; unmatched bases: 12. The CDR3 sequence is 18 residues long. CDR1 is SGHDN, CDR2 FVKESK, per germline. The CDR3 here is CASSQVGIAGASPDTQYF. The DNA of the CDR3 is TGTGCCAGCAGCCAAGTGGGGATAGCGGGAGCATCTCCAGATACGCAGTATTTT.

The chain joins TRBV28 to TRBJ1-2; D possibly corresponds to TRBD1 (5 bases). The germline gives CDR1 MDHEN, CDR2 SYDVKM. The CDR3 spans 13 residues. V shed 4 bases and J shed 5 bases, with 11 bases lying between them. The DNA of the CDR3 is TGTGCCAGCAGTTGGGGCCCGGCTTATGGCTACACCTTC. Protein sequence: CASSWGPAYGYTF.